A selection of T cell receptor beta chains follows, all from one sample in a study of blood T cell repertoires in COVID-19. Sequencing was performed with immunoSEQ multiplex PCR; in TCRdb, only in-frame clones are kept and a portion is missing. This table has roughly 180,000 clones, roughly 86% appearing once. The sample taken for sequencing was PBMCs or T cells enriched from blood (not recorded which). These receptors all come from a young woman who had recovered from COVID-19. The CDR3 runs from the conserved cysteine through the conserved F or W. The D gene is left open where the match is weak. Clone size is not always given. Where it is, it says once, few, many or a class for expanded clones.

15 TRBJ2-3 . TRBV20-1 . CSASPSGAITDTQYF TGCAGTGCTAGTCCCAGCGGAGCGATCACAGATACGCAGTATTTT
17 TRBJ2-4 . TRBV28 TRBD1 CASSPRVGGQGKNIQYF TGTGCCAGCAGCCCGAGGGTAGGGGGACAGGGCAAAAACATTCAGTACTTC
15 TRBJ2-1 . TRBV5-1 . CASSYEGGPSDEQFF TGCGCCAGCAGCTACGAGGGAGGCCCATCGGATGAGCAGTTCTTC
14 TRBJ2-7 . TRBV18 TRBD1 CASSPGQGVNEQYF TGTGCCAGCTCACCGGGACAGGGAGTCAACGAGCAGTACTTC
13 TRBJ2-7 . TRBV6-2/TRBV6-3 . CASSLPNWYEQYF TGTGCCAGCAGCCTACCCAACTGGTACGAGCAGTACTTC
15 TRBJ2-1 . TRBV5-5 TRBD2 CASSLSGRGDNEQFF TGTGCCAGCAGCCTGAGCGGGAGGGGGGACAATGAGCAGTTCTTC
12 TRBJ2-2 . TRBV27 . CASTRGGGKLFF TGTGCCAGCACCAGAGGTGGGGGGAAGCTGTTTTTT
15 TRBJ2-3 . TRBV3-1/TRBV3-2 . CASSQDRINTDTQYF TGTGCCAGCAGCCAAGATAGAATCAACACAGATACGCAGTATTTT
14 TRBJ1-5 . TRBV30 TRBD1 CAWGWGQNNQPQHF TGTGCCTGGGGGTGGGGACAGAACAATCAGCCCCAGCATTTT
12 TRBJ2-1 few TRBV12-3/TRBV12-4 . CASIDRSNEQFF TGTGCCAGCATTGACAGGTCTAATGAGCAGTTCTTC
14 TRBJ2-3 . TRBV19 TRBD2 CASSEAGGTDTQYF TGTGCCAGTAGCGAAGCGGGGGGCACAGATACGCAGTATTTT